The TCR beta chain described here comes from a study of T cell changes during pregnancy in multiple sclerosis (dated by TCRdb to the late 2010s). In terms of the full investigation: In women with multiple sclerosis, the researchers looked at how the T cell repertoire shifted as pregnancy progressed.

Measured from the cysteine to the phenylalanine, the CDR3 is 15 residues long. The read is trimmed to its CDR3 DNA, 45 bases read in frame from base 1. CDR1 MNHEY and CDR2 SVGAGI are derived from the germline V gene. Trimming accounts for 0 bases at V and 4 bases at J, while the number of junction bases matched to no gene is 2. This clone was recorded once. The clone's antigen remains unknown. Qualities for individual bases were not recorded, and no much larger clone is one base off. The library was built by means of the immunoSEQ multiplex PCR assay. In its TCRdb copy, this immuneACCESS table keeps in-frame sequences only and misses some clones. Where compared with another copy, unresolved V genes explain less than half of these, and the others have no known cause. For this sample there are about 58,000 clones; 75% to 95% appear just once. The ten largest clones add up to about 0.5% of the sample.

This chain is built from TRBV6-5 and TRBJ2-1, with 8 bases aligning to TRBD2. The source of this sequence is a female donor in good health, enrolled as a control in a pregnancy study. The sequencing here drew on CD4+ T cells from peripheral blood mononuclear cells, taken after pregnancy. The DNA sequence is TGTGCCAGCAGTTACTCCGGGACTAGATACAATGAGCAGTTCTTC. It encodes CASSYSGTRYNEQFF.